The present entry profiles one TCR beta chain with its context. Its cognate antigen has yet to be identified. There are no base qualities to consult, and no much larger clone falls within one base. These data are taken from a study of molecular identifiers for immune sequencing clone quantification (dated by TCRdb to the late 2010s). Regarding the research as a whole: In a replicate experiment, RNA from roughly 18,000 or 92,000 naive CD8 T cells was split into five aliquots, four of which were sequenced. The study was a methods study using CD8 T cells to benchmark molecular-identifier clustering-based TCR repertoire sequencing (MIDCIRS) and TCR RNA copy counting.

Naive CD8 T cell libraries were made from 20,000 to 1,000,000 sorted cells using 10%, 30% or 50% of purified RNA. Naive CD8 T cells, defined as CD8+CD4-CCR7+CD45RA+, were FACS-sorted into RLT Plus buffer on a BD FACSAria II. To test detection sensitivity, Jurkat RNA equal to 9 to 10 TCR copies was added to samples of about 19,000-1,100,000 naive CD8 T cells. Enrichment of CD8 T cells was performed with RosetteSep CD8+ T Cell Enrichment Cocktail and Ficoll-Paque, after which ACK red cell lysis was carried out. Here is what the overall study found, with its caveats: In CMV-specific effector cells, clones with more than 20 RNA copies contained over 98% of molecules, whereas in naive cells such clones contained under 1% of molecules. Without barcode sub-clustering, chimeric consensus sequences inflated TCR diversity; chimeras reached as high as 47%. Highly expanded clone sizes could be underestimated if identical TCR molecules share a barcode. Even against a background of about a million naive CD8 T cells, spiked-in Jurkat TCR RNA amounting to a single cell's worth was reported to be detectable. The naive libraries included spiked-in Jurkat TCR RNA (approximately ten copies' worth), and this RNA is not part of the donor repertoire. About 3 recovered TCR RNA copies per cell were obtained by modeling, versus around 9.8 by digital PCR, implying a capture efficiency of around 28%.

Trimming at the junction amounts to 4 bases on V and 3 bases on J, and the germline ends lie 14 bases apart. From its cysteine to its phenylalanine, the CDR3 spans 14 amino acids. Of all the DNA, just the CDR3 is kept, 42 bases in frame from base 1. As encoded in the germline V gene, CDR1 is SGHDT while CDR2 is YYEEEE. Library preparation used PCR. TCRdb names NextSeq 500 as the instrument used. Bulk TCR libraries were made following a previously described method, with the TCR primers given in Table S5. Purification of total RNA was performed with the Qiagen AllPrep DNA/RNA kit. Before analysis, reads from multiple sequencing runs of the same library were pooled. Turning to the authors' computational methods: Reads were retained only if an exact TCR constant sequence was present, and the retained reads were trimmed to 150 nt and grouped according to their 12-nt molecular barcodes. Reads inside each barcode group were sub-clustered using a 15% Levenshtein threshold, and a quality-weighted consensus sequence was constructed for each RNA molecule. Non-functional sequences were excluded, and lower-count sequences lying one edit away from another sequence were also excluded. Based on fitting two negative binomial distributions, any barcode sub-cluster with under 20% of the maximum read count was discarded. TCRdb handled the public reads itself, with Q25 trimming in fastp and clone calling in MiXCR, and kept productive beta chains. Entries are consolidated by CDR3 protein sequence, retaining the most common genes and DNA. The authors' filters were not applied to this entry. This sample gives approximately 630,000 distinct CDR3 sequences in total; roughly 25% of them show up just once. Together, the top ten hold approximately 0.75% of the sample.

The receptor's source is a human donor in good health. Some libraries in this study had Jurkat cell RNA spiked in. Sequencing used naive CD8+ T cells from blood, with Jurkat cell RNA spiked in. The label giving this sample's cell subset or site can be read as: FACS-sorted CD8+CD4-CCR7+CD45RA+ naive T cells. The rearrangement combines TRBV5-6 with TRBJ2-7; the D gene is perhaps TRBD2, on 5 matching bases. The CDR3 protein sequence reads: CASSAGHPCYEQYF. The nucleotide sequence is TGTGCCAGCAGCGCGGGCCACCCCTGCTACGAGCAGTACTTC.